The rows below give T cell receptor beta chains drawn from one sample of a study of beta chain features in type 1 diabetes. Clones were sequenced by immunoSEQ multiplex PCR, and TCRdb holds only the in-frame ones, with some missing. The table lists hundreds of thousands of clones, around 30% of them singletons. Sample: naive CD4+ T cells from blood. Every receptor here comes from a man younger than 35 in good health. Both conserved end residues are part of each CDR3. D genes are given only for firm matches. Expanded clones are given a class, and other clones once, few, many or no size at all.

clone size: .
J gene: TRBJ2-6
V gene: TRBV5-1
D gene: TRBD2
CDR3 protein: CASSSGLAGYSGANVLTF
CDR3 DNA: TGCGCCAGCAGCTCAGGACTAGCGGGGTACTCTGGGGCCAACGTCCTGACTTTC

clone size: .
J gene: TRBJ2-1
V gene: TRBV29-1
D gene: TRBD1
CDR3 protein: CSVAVMGQGAGEQFF
CDR3 DNA: TGCAGCGTTGCAGTCATGGGACAGGGGGCCGGTGAGCAGTTCTTC

clone size: .
J gene: TRBJ2-3
V gene: TRBV20-1
D gene: .
CDR3 protein: CSAQVDTQYF
CDR3 DNA: TGCAGTGCTCAGGTTGATACGCAGTATTTT

clone size: few
J gene: TRBJ2-3
V gene: TRBV28
D gene: TRBD1
CDR3 protein: CASSLGGAGTDTQYF
CDR3 DNA: TGTGCCAGCAGTCTAGGGGGCGCCGGCACAGATACGCAGTATTTT

clone size: .
J gene: TRBJ2-2
V gene: TRBV6-5
D gene: .
CDR3 protein: CASSYSTFGELFF
CDR3 DNA: TGTGCCAGCAGTTACTCGACTTTCGGGGAGCTGTTTTTT

clone size: few
J gene: TRBJ1-5
V gene: TRBV30
D gene: .
CDR3 protein: CAWSEGSYSNQPQHF
CDR3 DNA: TGTGCCTGGAGTGAGGGAAGTTATAGCAATCAGCCCCAGCATTTT

clone size: few
J gene: TRBJ2-3
V gene: TRBV11-2
D gene: .
CDR3 protein: CASSFDGRPTDTQYF
CDR3 DNA: TGTGCCAGCAGCTTTGACGGCCGGCCCACAGATACGCAGTATTTT

clone size: .
J gene: TRBJ2-7
V gene: TRBV4-1
D gene: .
CDR3 protein: CASSQFRADVGEQYF
CDR3 DNA: TGCGCCAGCAGCCAGTTCCGGGCAGATGTGGGCGAGCAGTACTTC

clone size: few
J gene: TRBJ2-7
V gene: TRBV7-8
D gene: .
CDR3 protein: CASSLESGRSYEQYF
CDR3 DNA: TGTGCCAGCAGCTTAGAATCCGGCAGGAGTTACGAGCAGTACTTC

clone size: .
J gene: TRBJ2-1
V gene: TRBV11-2
D gene: TRBD2
CDR3 protein: CASSLEPLVAGNEQFF
CDR3 DNA: TGTGCCAGCAGCTTAGAACCCTTGGTAGCGGGAAATGAGCAGTTCTTC

clone size: .
J gene: TRBJ2-3
V gene: TRBV29-1
D gene: .
CDR3 protein: CSVTGTYTDTQYF
CDR3 DNA: TGCAGCGTCACAGGGACTTACACAGATACGCAGTATTTT

clone size: .
J gene: TRBJ2-7
V gene: TRBV5-6
D gene: TRBD2
CDR3 protein: CASSQGPGLAAYEQYF
CDR3 DNA: TGTGCCAGCAGCCAAGGCCCCGGACTAGCGGCCTACGAGCAGTACTTC